Sequencing of this TCR beta chain was carried out in a study of T cell responses to AZD1222 COVID-19 vaccine. The wider study: Pooling covered second doses at about 4 or about 12 weeks.

CDR3 size: 15 residues. CDR1 and CDR2 from the germline V gene are SNHLY and FYNNEI. V was cut by 5 bases and J by 0 bases, with 8 bases left in between. Profiling relied on immunoSEQ multiplex PCR, and the TCRdb table lists in-frame clones only, not all of them. The profile shows tens of thousands of clones, 80% to 90% of them singletons. This clone has a single count. What it binds is not known. Findings of the study overall: Females outnumbered males among donors, who were mostly white British; clonal diversity was possibly underestimated.

Source: peripheral blood, taken on day 0 of AZD1222 vaccination. The source is an adult in good health. V usage is TRBV2 and J usage is TRBJ2-6; D not resolved. The CDR3 DNA sequence: TGTGCCAGCAGTCGACCGAGCTCTGGGGCCAACGTCCTGACTTTC. It translates to CASSRPSSGANVLTF.